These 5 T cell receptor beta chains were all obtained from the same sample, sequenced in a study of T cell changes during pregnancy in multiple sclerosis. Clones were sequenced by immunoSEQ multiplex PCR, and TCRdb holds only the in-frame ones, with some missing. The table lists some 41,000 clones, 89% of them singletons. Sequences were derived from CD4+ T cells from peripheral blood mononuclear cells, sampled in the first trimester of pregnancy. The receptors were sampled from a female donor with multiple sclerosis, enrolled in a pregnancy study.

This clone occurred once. The CDR3 reads CASSLGAGERTEAFF. The CDR3 nucleotides read TGTGCCAGCAGCTTAGGGGCAGGGGAGAGGACTGAAGCTTTCTTT. The chain combines TRBV7-4 with TRBJ1-1; D may be TRBD1 (6 bases). This CDR3 spans 15 amino acids. Germline-derived CDR1 and CDR2 are SGHVT and SQSDAQ. V lost 1 base to trimming and J lost 5 bases, with 14 bases between them.

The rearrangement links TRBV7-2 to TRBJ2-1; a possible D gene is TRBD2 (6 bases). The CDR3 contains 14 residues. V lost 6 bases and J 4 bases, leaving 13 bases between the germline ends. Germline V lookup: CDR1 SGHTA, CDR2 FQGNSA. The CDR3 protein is CASSLVGTYNEQFF. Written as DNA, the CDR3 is TGTGCCAGCAGTCTAGTAGGGACTTACAATGAGCAGTTCTTC.

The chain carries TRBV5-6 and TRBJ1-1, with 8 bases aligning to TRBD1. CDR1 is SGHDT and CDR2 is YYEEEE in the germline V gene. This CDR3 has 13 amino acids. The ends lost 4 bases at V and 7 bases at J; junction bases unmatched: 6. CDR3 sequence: CASSIQGAYEAFF. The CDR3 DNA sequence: TGTGCCAGCAGCATTCAGGGGGCTTATGAAGCTTTCTTT.

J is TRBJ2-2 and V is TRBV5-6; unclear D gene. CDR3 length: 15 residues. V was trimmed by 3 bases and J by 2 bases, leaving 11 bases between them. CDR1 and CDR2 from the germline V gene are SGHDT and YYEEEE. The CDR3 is CASSWVGSNTGELFF. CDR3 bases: TGTGCCAGCAGCTGGGTGGGCAGCAACACCGGGGAGCTGTTTTTT.

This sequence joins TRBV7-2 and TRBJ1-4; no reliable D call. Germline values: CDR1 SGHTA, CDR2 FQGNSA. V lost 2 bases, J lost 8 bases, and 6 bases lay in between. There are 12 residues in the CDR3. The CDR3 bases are TGTGCCAGCAGCTTACGAGAGGAAAAACTGTTTTTT. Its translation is CASSLREEKLFF. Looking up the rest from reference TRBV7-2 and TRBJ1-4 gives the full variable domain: GAGVSQSPSNKVTEKGKDVELRCDPISGHTALYWYRQSLGQGLEFLIYFQGNSAPDKSGLPSDRFSAERTGGSVSTLTIQRTQQEDSAVYLCASSLREEKLFFGSGTQLSVL.